What follows is one T cell receptor beta chain and its context. Its specificity is not known. Patients sequenced had flow cytometry evidence of CD8+CD57+ cell expansion. Blood samples were obtained from patients who had received no prior therapy. Germline V lookup: CDR1 DFQATT, CDR2 SNEGSKA (reference sequence). The ends were cut back, 5 bases at V and 9 bases at J, with 16 bases in the middle. The CDR3 spans 12 residues. Genomic DNA provided the template from which TCR beta VDJ and CDR3 profiles were obtained. One entry per CDR3 protein, called by TCRdb with MiXCR from the reads. The sample holds 160,000 or so distinct CDR3 sequences, under 55% seen once. This specimen belongs to a study of CD8+CD57+ T cells in acquired aplastic anemia. Overall study: An average of roughly 3 ug of DNA was obtained from sorted CD4+ and CD8+ cells.

Study conclusions and caveats: CD8+ Simpson's diversity in patients was not significantly different from that in controls. Patients and controls were found to share approximately 31 CD8+ CDR3 sequences.

Sequenced input: sorted CD4+, CD8+, or CD8+CD57+ T cells (not recorded which) from PBMCs. This rearrangement joins TRBV20-1 to TRBJ1-2; TRBD1 is a possible D gene (6 bases). This sequence was found in a human donor with aplastic anemia. The CDR3 coding sequence is TGCAGTGCTTTCGGACAGCATCTACGCTACACCTTC. Translation gives CSAFGQHLRYTF.